This T cell receptor beta chain stems from a study of CD8 T cells in Susac syndrome. This clonotype was seen only once. Random hexamers primed reverse transcription of about 0.5 to 1 ug RNA. The CDR3 of TCR beta was amplified by immunoSEQ multiplex PCR across 54 Vbeta and 13 Jbeta. TCRdb independently ran MiXCR on the immunoSEQ multiplex PCR reads; one entry per CDR3 protein. The sample lists approximately 210,000 distinct CDR3 sequences, nearly 97% occurring once. Sequencing of TCR beta was carried out in blood CD8+ and CD4+ T cells. Negative isolation yielded the CD8+ and CD4+ T cells, while FACS enriched the TEMRA cells. The receptor was isolated from a human donor with multiple sclerosis. Specimen: CD4+ T cells from PBMCs.

The CDR3 protein is CSGRGGKNEKLFF. CDR3 sequence (DNA): TGTAGCGGGAGGGGCGGAAAGAATGAAAAACTGTTTTTT. The chain recombines TRBV27 with TRBJ1-4, with a weak D call TRBD1 (5 bases). The germline gives CDR1 MNHEY, CDR2 SMNVEV (reference sequence). The length of the CDR3 is 13 residues.